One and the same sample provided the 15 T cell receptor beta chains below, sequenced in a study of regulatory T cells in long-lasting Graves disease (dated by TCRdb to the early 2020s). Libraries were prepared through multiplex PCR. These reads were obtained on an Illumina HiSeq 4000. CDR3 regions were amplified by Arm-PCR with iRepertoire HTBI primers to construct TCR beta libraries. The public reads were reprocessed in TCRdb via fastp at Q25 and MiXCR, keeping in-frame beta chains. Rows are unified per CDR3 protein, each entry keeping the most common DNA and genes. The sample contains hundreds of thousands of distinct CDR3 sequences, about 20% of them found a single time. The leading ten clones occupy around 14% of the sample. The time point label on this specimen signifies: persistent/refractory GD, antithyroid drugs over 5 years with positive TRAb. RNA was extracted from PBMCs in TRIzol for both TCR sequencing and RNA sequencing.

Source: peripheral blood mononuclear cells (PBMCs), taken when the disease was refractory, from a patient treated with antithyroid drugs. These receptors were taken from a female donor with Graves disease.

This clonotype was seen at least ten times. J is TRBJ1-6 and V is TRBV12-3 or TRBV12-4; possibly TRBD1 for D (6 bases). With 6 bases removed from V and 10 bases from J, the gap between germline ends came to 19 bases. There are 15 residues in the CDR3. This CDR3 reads CASSFGGQINSPLHF. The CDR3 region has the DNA TGTGCCAGCAGCTTTGGGGGGCAAATCAACTCACCCCTCCACTTT.

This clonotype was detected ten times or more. CDR3 residues: CASSSSGGRETQYF. The CDR3 DNA is TGTGCCAGCAGTTCAAGCGGGGGAAGGGAGACCCAGTACTTC. The rearrangement links TRBV28 to TRBJ2-5; 8 nucleotides agree with TRBD2. CDR3 length: 14 amino acids. With 4 bases clipped from V and 5 bases from J, the junction kept 6 bases outside the gene matches. Germline-derived CDR1 and CDR2 are MDHEN and SYDVKM.

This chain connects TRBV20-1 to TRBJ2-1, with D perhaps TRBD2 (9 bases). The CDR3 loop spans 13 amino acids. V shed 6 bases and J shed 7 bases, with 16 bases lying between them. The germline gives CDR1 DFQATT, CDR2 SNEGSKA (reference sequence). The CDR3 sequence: CSAQGAGGNEQFF. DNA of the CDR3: TGCAGTGCCCAGGGGGCGGGAGGGAATGAGCAGTTCTTC.

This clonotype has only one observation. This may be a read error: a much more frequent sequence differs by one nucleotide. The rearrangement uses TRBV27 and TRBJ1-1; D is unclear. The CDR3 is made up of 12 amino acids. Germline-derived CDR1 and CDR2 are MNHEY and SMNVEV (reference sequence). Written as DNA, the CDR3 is TGTGCCAGCGCAACTAGTTTGACTGAAGCTCTCTTT. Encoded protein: CASATSLTEALF.

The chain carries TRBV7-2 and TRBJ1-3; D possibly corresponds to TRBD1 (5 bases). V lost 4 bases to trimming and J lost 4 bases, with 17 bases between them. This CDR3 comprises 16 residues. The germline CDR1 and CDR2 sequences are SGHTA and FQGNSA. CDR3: CASSSQDLGLGNTIYF. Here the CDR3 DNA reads TGTGCCAGCAGCTCCCAGGACCTGGGGCTCGGAAACACCATATATTTT.

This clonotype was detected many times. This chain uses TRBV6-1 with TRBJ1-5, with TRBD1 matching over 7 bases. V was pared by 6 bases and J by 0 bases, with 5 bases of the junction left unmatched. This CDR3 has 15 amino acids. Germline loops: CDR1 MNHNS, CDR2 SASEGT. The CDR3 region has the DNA TGTGCCAGCAGAATACAGGGGAATAGCAATCAGCCCCAGCATTTT. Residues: CASRIQGNSNQPQHF.

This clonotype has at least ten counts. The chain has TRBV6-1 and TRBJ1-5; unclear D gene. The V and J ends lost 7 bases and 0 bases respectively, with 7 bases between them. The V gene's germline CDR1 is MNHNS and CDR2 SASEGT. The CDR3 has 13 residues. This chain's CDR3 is CASISDSNQPQHF. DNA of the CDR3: TGTGCCAGCATTTCAGATAGCAATCAGCCCCAGCATTTT.

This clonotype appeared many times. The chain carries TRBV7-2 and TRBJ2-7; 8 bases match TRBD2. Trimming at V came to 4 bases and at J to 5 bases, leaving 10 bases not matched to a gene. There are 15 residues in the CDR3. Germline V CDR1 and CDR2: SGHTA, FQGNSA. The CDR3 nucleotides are TGTGCCAGCAGCTCCCCGAGCGGGAGAATCCACGAGCAGTACTTC. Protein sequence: CASSSPSGRIHEQYF.

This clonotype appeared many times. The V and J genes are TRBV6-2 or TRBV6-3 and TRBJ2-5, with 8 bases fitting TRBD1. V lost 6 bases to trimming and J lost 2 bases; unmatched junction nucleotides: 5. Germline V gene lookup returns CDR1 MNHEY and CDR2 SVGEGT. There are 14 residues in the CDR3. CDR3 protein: CASSPTGVQETQYF. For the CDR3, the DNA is TGTGCCAGCAGCCCGACAGGGGTTCAAGAGACCCAGTACTTC.

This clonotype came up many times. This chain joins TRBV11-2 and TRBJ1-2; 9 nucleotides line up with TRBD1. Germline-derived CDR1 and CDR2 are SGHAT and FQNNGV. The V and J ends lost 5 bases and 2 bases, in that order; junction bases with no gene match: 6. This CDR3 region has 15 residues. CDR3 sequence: CASSQPGTGNYGYTF. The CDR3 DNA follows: TGTGCCAGCAGCCAACCGGGGACAGGGAACTATGGCTACACCTTC.

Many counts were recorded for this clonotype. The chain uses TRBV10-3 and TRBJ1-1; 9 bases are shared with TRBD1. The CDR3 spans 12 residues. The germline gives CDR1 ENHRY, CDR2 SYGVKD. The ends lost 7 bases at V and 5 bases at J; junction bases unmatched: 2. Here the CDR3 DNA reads TGTGCCATCACTGGACAGGGGACTGAAGCTTTCTTT. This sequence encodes CAITGQGTEAFF.

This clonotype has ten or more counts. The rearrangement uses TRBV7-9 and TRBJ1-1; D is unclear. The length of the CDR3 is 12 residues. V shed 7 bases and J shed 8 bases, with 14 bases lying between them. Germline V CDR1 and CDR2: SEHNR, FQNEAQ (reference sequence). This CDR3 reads CASTPDSGEAFF. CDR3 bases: TGTGCCAGCACCCCTGACTCGGGGGAAGCTTTCTTT.

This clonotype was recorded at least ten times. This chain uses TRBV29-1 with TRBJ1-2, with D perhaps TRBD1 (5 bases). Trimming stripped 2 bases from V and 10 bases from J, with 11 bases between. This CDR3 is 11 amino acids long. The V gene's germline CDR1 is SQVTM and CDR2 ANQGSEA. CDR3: CSVEHGGTYTF. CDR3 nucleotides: TGCAGCGTTGAACATGGGGGTACCTACACCTTC.

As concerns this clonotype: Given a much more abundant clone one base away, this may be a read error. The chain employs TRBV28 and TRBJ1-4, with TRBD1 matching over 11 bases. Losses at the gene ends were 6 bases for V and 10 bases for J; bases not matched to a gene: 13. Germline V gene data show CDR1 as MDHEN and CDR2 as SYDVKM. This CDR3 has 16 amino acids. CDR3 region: CASSLPGGTGGRKLFF. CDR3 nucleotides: TGTGCCAGCAGCCTACCGGGGGGGACAGGGGGGAGAAAACTGTTTTTT.

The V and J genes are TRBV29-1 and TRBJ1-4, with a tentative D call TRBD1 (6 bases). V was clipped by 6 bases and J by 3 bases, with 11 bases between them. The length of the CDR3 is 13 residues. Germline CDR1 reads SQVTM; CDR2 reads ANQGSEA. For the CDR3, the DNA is TGCAGCGTGCTCAGGGGCTCTAATGAAAAACTGTTTTTT. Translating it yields CSVLRGSNEKLFF.